This TCR beta chain was captured in a study of blood T cell repertoires in COVID-19. The CDR3 is 15 residues long. Germline CDR1 SEHNR, CDR2 FQNEAQ (reference sequence). V lost 7 bases and J lost 1; bases outside the gene matches: 7. Here immunoSEQ multiplex PCR was the method, and the copy in TCRdb shows in-frame clones only, minus some. Among over 200,000 clones, around 87% were seen once, and the ten largest hold about 2.9%. V usage is TRBV7-9 and J usage is TRBJ1-1, with 9 nucleotides matching TRBD1. This clonotype was sampled from a woman in her twenties or thirties who had recovered from COVID-19. The sample comprised peripheral blood. The CDR3 here is CASTVPGQGNTEAFF. DNA of the CDR3: TGTGCCAGCACCGTTCCGGGACAGGGGAACACTGAAGCTTTCTTT.